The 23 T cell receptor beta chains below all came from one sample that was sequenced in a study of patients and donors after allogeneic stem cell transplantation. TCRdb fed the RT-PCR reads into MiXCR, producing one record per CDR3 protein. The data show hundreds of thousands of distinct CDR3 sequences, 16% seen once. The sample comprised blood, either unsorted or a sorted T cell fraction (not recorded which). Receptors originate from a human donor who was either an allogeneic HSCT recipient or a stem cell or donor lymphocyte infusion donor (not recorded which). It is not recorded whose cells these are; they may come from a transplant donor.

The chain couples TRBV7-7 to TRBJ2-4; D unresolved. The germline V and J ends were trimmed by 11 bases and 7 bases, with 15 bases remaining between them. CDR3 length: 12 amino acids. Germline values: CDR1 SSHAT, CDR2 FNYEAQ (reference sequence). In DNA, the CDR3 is TGTGCCGCTAGAAGGGTTGGGAACATTCAGTACTTC. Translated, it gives CAARRVGNIQYF. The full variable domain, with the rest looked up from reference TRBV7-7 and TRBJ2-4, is GAGVSQSPRYKVTKRGQDVTLRCDPISSHATLYWYQQALGQGPEFLTYFNYEAQPDKSGLPSDRFSAERPEGSISTLTIQRTEQRDSAMYRCAARRVGNIQYFGAGTRLSVL.

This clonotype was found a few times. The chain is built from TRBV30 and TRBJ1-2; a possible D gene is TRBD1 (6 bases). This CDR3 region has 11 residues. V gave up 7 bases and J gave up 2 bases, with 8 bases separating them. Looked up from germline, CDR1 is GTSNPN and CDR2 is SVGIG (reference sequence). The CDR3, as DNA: TGTGCCTTACAGGGAAACTATGGCTACACCTTC. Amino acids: CALQGNYGYTF.

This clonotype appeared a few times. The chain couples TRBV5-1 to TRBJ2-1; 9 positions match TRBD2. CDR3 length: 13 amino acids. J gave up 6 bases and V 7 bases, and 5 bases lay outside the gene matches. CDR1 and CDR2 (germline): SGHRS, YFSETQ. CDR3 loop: CASSGTSSNEQFF. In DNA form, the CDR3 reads TGCGCCAGCTCCGGGACTAGCTCCAATGAGCAGTTCTTC.

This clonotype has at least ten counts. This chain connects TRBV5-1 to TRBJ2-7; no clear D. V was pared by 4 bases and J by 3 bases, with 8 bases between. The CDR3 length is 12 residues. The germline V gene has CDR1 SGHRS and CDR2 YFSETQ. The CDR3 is CASSNVGYEQYF. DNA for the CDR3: TGCGCCAGCAGCAACGTGGGCTACGAGCAGTACTTC. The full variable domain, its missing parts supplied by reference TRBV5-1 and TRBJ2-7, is KAGVTQTPRYLIKTRGQQVTLSCSPISGHRSVSWYQQTPGQGLQFLFEYFSETQRNKGNFPGRFSGRQFSNSRSEMNVSTLELGDSALYLCASSNVGYEQYFGPGTRLTVT.

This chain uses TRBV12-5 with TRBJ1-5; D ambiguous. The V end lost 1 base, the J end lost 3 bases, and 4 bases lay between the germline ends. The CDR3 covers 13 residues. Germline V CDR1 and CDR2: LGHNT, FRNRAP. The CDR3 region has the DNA TGTGCTAGTGGTTTGGGGAACAATCAGCCCCAGCATTTT. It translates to CASGLGNNQPQHF.

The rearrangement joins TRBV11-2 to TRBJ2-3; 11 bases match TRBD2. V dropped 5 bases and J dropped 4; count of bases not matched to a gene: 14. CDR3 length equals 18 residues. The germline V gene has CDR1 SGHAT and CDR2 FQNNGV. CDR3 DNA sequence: TGTGCCAGCAGCAAAACCACGACTAGCGGGGCCAGGGCAGATACGCAGTATTTT. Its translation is CASSKTTTSGARADTQYF.

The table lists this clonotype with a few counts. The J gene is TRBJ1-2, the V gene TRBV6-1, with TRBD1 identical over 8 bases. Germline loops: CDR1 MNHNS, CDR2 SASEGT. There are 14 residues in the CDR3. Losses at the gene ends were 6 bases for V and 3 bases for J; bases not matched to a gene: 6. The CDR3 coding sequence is TGTGCCAGCAGGAATCAACAGGGGGACTATGGCTACACCTTC. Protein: CASRNQQGDYGYTF.

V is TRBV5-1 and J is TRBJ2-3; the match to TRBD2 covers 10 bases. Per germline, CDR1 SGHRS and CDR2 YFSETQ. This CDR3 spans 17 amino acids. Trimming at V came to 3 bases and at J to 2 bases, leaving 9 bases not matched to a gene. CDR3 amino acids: CASSSRTSGRDTDTQYF. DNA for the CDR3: TGCGCCAGCAGCTCTCGAACGAGCGGGAGGGACACAGATACGCAGTATTTT. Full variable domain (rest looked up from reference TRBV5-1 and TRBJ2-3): KAGVTQTPRYLIKTRGQQVTLSCSPISGHRSVSWYQQTPGQGLQFLFEYFSETQRNKGNFPGRFSGRQFSNSRSEMNVSTLELGDSALYLCASSSRTSGRDTDTQYFGPGTRLTVL.

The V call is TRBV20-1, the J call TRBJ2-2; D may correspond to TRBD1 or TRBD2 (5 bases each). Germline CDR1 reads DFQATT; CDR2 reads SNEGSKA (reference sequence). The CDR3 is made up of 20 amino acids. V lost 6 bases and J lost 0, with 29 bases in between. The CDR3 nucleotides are TGCAGTGCGAAAATACGGACTGCTCCAAAAAGGGGAGCGAACACCGGGGAGCTGTTTTTT. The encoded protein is CSAKIRTAPKRGANTGELFF.

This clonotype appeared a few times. The DNA for the CDR3 is TGTGCCAGCAGCGTAGTGGGGATAGCTGGGGGCGCGGGTCTAGATACGCAGTATTTT. Its translation: CASSVVGIAGGAGLDTQYF. V usage is TRBV9 and J usage is TRBJ2-3; D possibly corresponds to TRBD1 (6 bases). Germline assignment: CDR1 SGDLS and CDR2 YYNGEE. Trimming cost V 0 bases and J 5 bases, with 25 bases left between them. CDR3 length: 19 amino acids.

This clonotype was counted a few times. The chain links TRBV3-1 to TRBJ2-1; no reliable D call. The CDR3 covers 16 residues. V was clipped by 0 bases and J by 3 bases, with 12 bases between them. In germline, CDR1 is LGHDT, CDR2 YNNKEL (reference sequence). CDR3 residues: CASSQEGRTGYNEQFF. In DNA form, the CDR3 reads TGTGCCAGCAGCCAAGAAGGGCGAACGGGCTACAATGAGCAGTTCTTC.

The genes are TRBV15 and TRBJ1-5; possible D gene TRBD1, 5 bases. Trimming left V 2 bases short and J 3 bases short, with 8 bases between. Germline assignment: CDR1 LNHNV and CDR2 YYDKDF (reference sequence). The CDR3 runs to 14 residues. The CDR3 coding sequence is TGTGCCACCAGCAGACAGGGAGACAATCAGCCCCAGCATTTT. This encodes CATSRQGDNQPQHF.

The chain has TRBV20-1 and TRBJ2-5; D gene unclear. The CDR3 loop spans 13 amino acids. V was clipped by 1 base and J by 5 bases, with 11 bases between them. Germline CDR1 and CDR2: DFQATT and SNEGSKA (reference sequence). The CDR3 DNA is TGCAGTGCTAGAGGCCAGGACGGGGAGACCCAGTACTTC. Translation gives CSARGQDGETQYF.

The CDR3 region has the DNA TGCAGTGCAAGCCTTCAGGGACAGGGCACTGAAGCTTTCTTT. It translates to CSASLQGQGTEAFF. This sequence joins TRBV20-1 and TRBJ1-1; 9 bases align to TRBD1. The CDR3 is made up of 14 amino acids. Germline CDR1 reads DFQATT; CDR2 reads SNEGSKA (reference sequence). J lost 4 bases, V lost 6 bases, and 9 bases had no gene match.

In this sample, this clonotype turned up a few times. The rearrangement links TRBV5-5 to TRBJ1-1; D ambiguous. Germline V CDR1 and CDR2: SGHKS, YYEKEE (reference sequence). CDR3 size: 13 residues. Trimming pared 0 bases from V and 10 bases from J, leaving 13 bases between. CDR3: CASSLGGVVRAFF. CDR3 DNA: TGTGCCAGCAGCTTGGGGGGTGTCGTCCGAGCTTTCTTT.

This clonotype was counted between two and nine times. CDR3 region: CASSLPPRGARDTQYF. The CDR3 DNA is TGTGCCAGCAGCTTACCTCCAAGGGGGGCGAGAGATACGCAGTATTTT. The chain recombines TRBV7-4 with TRBJ2-3; D is tentatively TRBD1 or TRBD2 (6 bases each). V dropped 2 bases and J dropped 5 bases, with 17 bases sitting between them. CDR1 is SGHVT, CDR2 SQSDAQ, per germline. This CDR3 is built from 16 residues.

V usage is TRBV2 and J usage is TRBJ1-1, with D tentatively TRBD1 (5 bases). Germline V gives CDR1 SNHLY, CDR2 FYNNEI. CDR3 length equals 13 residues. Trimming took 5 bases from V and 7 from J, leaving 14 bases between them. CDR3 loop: CASSLNWGSEAFF. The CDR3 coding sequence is TGTGCCAGCAGTCTTAACTGGGGCAGTGAAGCTTTCTTT.

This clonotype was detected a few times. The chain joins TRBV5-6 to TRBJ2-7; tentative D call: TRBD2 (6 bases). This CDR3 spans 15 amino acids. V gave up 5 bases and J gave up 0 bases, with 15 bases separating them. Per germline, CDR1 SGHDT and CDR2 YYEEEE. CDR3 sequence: CASSPLARGSYEQYF. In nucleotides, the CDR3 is TGTGCCAGCAGTCCCCTAGCGAGGGGCTCCTACGAGCAGTACTTC. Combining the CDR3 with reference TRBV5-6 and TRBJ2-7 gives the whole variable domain DAGVTQSPTHLIKTRGQQVTLRCSPKSGHDTVSWYQQALGQGPQFIFQYYEEEERQRGNFPDRFSGHQFPNYSSELNVNALLLGDSALYLCASSPLARGSYEQYFGPGTRLTVT.

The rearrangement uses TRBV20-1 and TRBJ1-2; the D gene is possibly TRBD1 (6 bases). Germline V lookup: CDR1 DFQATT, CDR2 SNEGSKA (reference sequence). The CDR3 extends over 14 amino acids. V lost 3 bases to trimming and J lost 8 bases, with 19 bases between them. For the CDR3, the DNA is TGCAGTGCTAGTAGGGGACAAACTGTAGGCGGCTACACCTTC. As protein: CSASRGQTVGGYTF.

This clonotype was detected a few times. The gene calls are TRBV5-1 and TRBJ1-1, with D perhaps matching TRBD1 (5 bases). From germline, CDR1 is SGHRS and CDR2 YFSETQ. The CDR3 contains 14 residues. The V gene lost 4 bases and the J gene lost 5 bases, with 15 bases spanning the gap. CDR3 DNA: TGCGCCAGCAGCCCGGGGGGTCGGAGGACTGAAGCTTTCTTT. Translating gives CASSPGGRRTEAFF. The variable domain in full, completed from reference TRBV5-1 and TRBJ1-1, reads KAGVTQTPRYLIKTRGQQVTLSCSPISGHRSVSWYQQTPGQGLQFLFEYFSETQRNKGNFPGRFSGRQFSNSRSEMNVSTLELGDSALYLCASSPGGRRTEAFFGQGTRLTVV.

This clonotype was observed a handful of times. CDR3 coding DNA: TGTGCCAGCAGTCGGGGACCTTCCACTGAAGCTTTCTTT. It yields the protein CASSRGPSTEAFF. The chain is built from TRBV6-2 or TRBV6-3 and TRBJ1-1; D might be TRBD1 (5 bases). With 5 bases removed from V and 4 bases from J, the gap between germline ends came to 11 bases. Per the germline V gene, CDR1 is MNHEY and CDR2 is SVGEGT. The CDR3 runs to 13 residues.

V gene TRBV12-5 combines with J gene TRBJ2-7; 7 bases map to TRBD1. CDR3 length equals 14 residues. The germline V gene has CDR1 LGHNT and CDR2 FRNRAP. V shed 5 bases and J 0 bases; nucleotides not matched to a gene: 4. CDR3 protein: CASGVDRPSYEQYF. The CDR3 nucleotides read TGTGCTAGTGGTGTGGACAGGCCCTCCTACGAGCAGTACTTC.

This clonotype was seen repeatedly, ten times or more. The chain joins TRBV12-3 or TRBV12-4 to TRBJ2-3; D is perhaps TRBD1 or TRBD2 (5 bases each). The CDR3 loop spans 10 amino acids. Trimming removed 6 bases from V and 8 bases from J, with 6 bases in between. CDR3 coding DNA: TGTGCCAGCAGCGGGGCTACGCAGTATTTT. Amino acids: CASSGATQYF.